The text below deals with one TCR beta chain. Its target is unknown. The source of the sample is a study of T-cell reconstitution after alpha-beta-depleted transplantation in children. The TCRbeta library incorporated unique molecular identifiers. TCRdb reprocessed the PCR reads with MiXCR, giving one entry per CDR3 protein. The table has about 1,000,000 distinct CDR3 sequences, under 30% seen once; the top ten hold roughly 31%. The V end was cut by 1 base, the J end by 2 bases, with 14 bases between. Germline V CDR1 and CDR2: SGHRS, YFSETQ. This CDR3 is built from 16 residues. Study observations and caveats: Alpha-beta T cells present about two months after transplant were reported to originate from several hundred expanded graft clones.

This sequence originates from a boy under two years old who had a stem cell transplant for SCID, so the T cells may come from the graft donor. This chain connects TRBV5-1 to TRBJ2-3; D possibly corresponds to TRBD1 (5 bases). Sequences were derived from PBMCs, mostly from graft donor cells, sampled 360 days after TCRalphabeta/CD19-depleted stem cell transplant. CDR3 bases: TGCGCCAGCAGCTTGCGTGACAGAGGATACACAGATACGCAGTATTTT. Protein: CASSLRDRGYTDTQYF. Full variable domain (outside the CDR3, taken from reference TRBV5-1 and TRBJ2-3): KAGVTQTPRYLIKTRGQQVTLSCSPISGHRSVSWYQQTPGQGLQFLFEYFSETQRNKGNFPGRFSGRQFSNSRSEMNVSTLELGDSALYLCASSLRDRGYTDTQYFGPGTRLTVL.